This T cell receptor (beta chain) appears in the sequencing data of a study of T-cell memory formation after mild COVID-19. Background on the study: Clusters were largely donor specific. General study results and limits: Clones that shrank (day 15 to 85) were balanced CD4/CD8, whereas later expanders leaned CD4+. The appearance of some responding clones in pre-infection memory suggested that cross-reactive memory joined.

CDR3 length: 13 residues. The germline V and J ends were trimmed by 5 bases and 1 base, with 8 bases remaining between them. TCRalpha and TCRbeta libraries used 5'RACE with constant-segment primers and UMIs. Each CDR3 protein is one row after TCRdb ran MiXCR on the 5' RACE reads. Of 250,000 or so distinct CDR3 sequences listed, roughly 17% are singletons. Many counts were recorded for this clonotype. What it binds is unknown. Sequencing was performed on PBMCs or a T cell subset sorted from them (not recorded which). The rearrangement joins TRBV12-3 or TRBV12-4 to TRBJ2-5; D gene uncertain. This TCR came from a man between 18 and 29 years old who had mild COVID-19 (a few samples of this study predate the infection). Cell type and time point are not known. The CDR3 bases are TGTGCCAGCAGTCCGCCCAGCCAAGAGACCCAGTACTTC. Amino acid sequence: CASSPPSQETQYF.